Following are 5 T cell receptor beta chains from one sample sequenced in a study of T-cell reconstitution after alpha-beta-depleted transplantation in children. As it was prepared, the TCRbeta library received unique molecular identifiers. MiXCR, run by TCRdb on the PCR reads, gives a single entry per CDR3 protein. The data show 200,000 or so distinct CDR3 sequences, roughly 8.3% seen once. The source material was PBMCs, mostly from graft donor cells, sampled 360 days after TCRalphabeta/CD19-depleted stem cell transplant. The origin of the receptors is a male patient aged 2-15 years who had a stem cell transplant for acute myeloid leukemia, so the T cells may come from the graft donor.

Concerning this clonotype itself: One end of the junction varies from germline; a read error may be responsible. CDR3 sequence reads: CARSSGTEAFF. The CDR3 nucleotides are TGTGCCAGGAGTTCTGGGACAGAAGCTTTCTTT. The chain employs TRBV30 and TRBJ1-1; possibly TRBD1 for D (6 bases). Germline-derived CDR1 and CDR2 are GTSNPN and SVGIG (reference sequence). This CDR3 has 11 residues.

The V gene is TRBV7-2, the J gene TRBJ2-1; 7 bases are a match to TRBD2. In germline, CDR1 is SGHTA, CDR2 FQGNSA. This CDR3 has 15 residues. The V and J ends lost 4 bases and 7 bases, in that order; junction bases with no gene match: 10. CDR3: CASSWERGGPNEQFF. In DNA form, the CDR3 reads TGTGCCAGCAGCTGGGAGCGGGGAGGGCCGAATGAGCAGTTCTTC. Supplemented by reference TRBV7-2 and TRBJ2-1, the full variable domain reads GAGVSQSPSNKVTEKGKDVELRCDPISGHTALYWYRQSLGQGLEFLIYFQGNSAPDKSGLPSDRFSAERTGGSVSTLTIQRTQQEDSAVYLCASSWERGGPNEQFFGPGTRLTVL.

The chain joins TRBV20-1 to TRBJ1-3; perhaps TRBD1 as D (5 bases). V was pared by 3 bases and J by 4 bases, with 10 bases between. CDR1 is DFQATT, CDR2 SNEGSKA, per germline (reference sequence). The CDR3 has 13 residues. The CDR3 sequence: CSARRQRGNTIYF. The CDR3, as DNA: TGCAGTGCTAGGCGACAGCGGGGAAACACCATATATTTT.

This rearrangement joins TRBV20-1 to TRBJ1-1; D gene ambiguous. Germline values: CDR1 DFQATT, CDR2 SNEGSKA (reference sequence). The CDR3 covers 13 residues. V lost 7 bases, J lost 11 bases, and 23 bases lay in between. For the CDR3, the DNA is TGCAGTGGGGCGGATACGGGGTTCATTGGGGCTTTCTTT. It encodes CSGADTGFIGAFF.

There are many counts of this clonotype. This sequence joins TRBV19 and TRBJ1-4, with D possibly being TRBD1 (5 bases). Deletions cut 5 bases from V and 4 bases from J, with 11 bases between. The CDR3 contains 14 residues. Germline CDR1 reads LNHDA; CDR2 reads SQIVND (reference sequence). CDR3 DNA sequence: TGTGCCAGTAGTTCCCGGGACGTTAATGAAAAACTGTTTTTT. Its translation is CASSSRDVNEKLFF.